The subject of this entry is one T cell receptor (beta chain). Its antigen is as yet unknown. This sample is part of a study of cytomegalovirus exposure and HLA in healthy donors. The CDR3 sequence is 14 residues long. The germline V gene has CDR1 MNHEY and CDR2 SVGAGI. Between the trimmed V and J ends, which lost 6 bases and 1 base, there was a span of 12 bases. Researchers ran the PCR with 60 Vbeta and 13 Jbeta primers. Assay used: immunoSEQ multiplex PCR; TCRdb lists only in-frame clones, some missing. The table records about 120,000 clones, approximately 79% of them present only once. Whole-study findings and limits: With further analysis later on, most CMV-associated TCR beta chains appeared HLA-restricted. Reportedly, HLA-A and HLA-B alleles of most subjects were accurately predicted from TCR beta. CMV serostatus was the only immune exposure information that was available. A missense DCLRE1C variant was associated with V- and J-gene trimming of TCR beta chains in a later analysis, and an independent cohort replicated the association.

This sequence was found in a man aged 45 to 65 in good health and CMV-seropositive. The rearrangement uses TRBV6-5 and TRBJ1-1; D not resolved. Sample: PBMCs. CDR3 in amino acids: CASSRLHANTEAFF. The CDR3 DNA sequence: TGTGCCAGCAGCCGCTTACACGCGAACACTGAAGCTTTCTTT.